Below are 24 T cell receptor beta chains sequenced from a single sample in a study of OX40 agonist ivuxolimab in advanced cancers. The protocol was immunoSEQ multiplex PCR, while the TCRdb copy is restricted to in-frame clones and leaves out a portion. This sample has roughly 100,000 clones, with just over 90% found just once. The input for sequencing was CD4+ or CD8+ T cells sorted from blood, taken in a trial of the OX40 agonist ivuxolimab. The source of these receptors is an adult with an advanced solid tumor such as melanoma, head and neck, liver or kidney cancer.

The chain carries TRBV2 and TRBJ1-3, with D unresolved. Germline values: CDR1 SNHLY, CDR2 FYNNEI. This CDR3 contains 15 residues. V gave up 4 bases and J gave up 5 bases, with 15 bases separating them. CDR3 amino acids: CASSGSTFLRNTIYF. The CDR3 DNA sequence: TGTGCCAGCAGTGGGTCCACCTTCTTAAGAAACACCATATATTTT.

The chain employs TRBV10-3 and TRBJ2-3, with 11 bases lining up with TRBD2. CDR1 is ENHRY, CDR2 SYGVKD, per germline. This CDR3 spans 13 amino acids. The V gene end was trimmed by 8 bases and the J gene end by 15 bases; junction bases not matched to a gene: 13. The chain's CDR3 is CAIGWSLAGGCYF. The CDR3 region has the DNA TGTGCCATCGGTTGGTCCCTAGCGGGGGGCTGTTATTTT.

This sequence joins TRBV9 and TRBJ1-4; no reliable D call. With 2 bases removed from V and 3 bases from J, the gap between germline ends came to 8 bases. This CDR3 has 14 amino acids. Germline CDR1 is SGDLS and CDR2 is YYNGEE. The CDR3 loop is CASSVWSSNEKLFF. As DNA, the CDR3 is TGTGCCAGCAGCGTGTGGTCTTCTAATGAAAAACTGTTTTTT. Full variable domain (outside the CDR3, taken from reference TRBV9 and TRBJ1-4): DSGVTQTPKHLITATGQRVTLRCSPRSGDLSVYWYQQSLDQGLQFLIQYYNGEERAKGNILERFSAQQFPDLHSELNLSSLELGDSALYFCASSVWSSNEKLFFGSGTQLSVL.

This chain joins TRBV19 and TRBJ2-4, with D perhaps matching TRBD1 or TRBD2 (6 bases each). V lost 0 bases and J 7 bases, leaving 13 bases between the germline ends. The CDR3 spans 15 residues. Germline CDR1 reads LNHDA; CDR2 reads SQIVND (reference sequence). CDR3 in amino acids: CASSIEGGPLNIQYF. CDR3 nucleotides: TGTGCCAGTAGTATAGAAGGGGGGCCCTTGAACATTCAGTACTTC.

The chain couples TRBV5-8 to TRBJ1-6; the D is unclear. V lost 4 bases and J 5 bases, leaving 10 bases between the germline ends. Germline V gene data show CDR1 as SGHTS and CDR2 as YDEGEE. The CDR3 has 14 amino acids. CDR3: CASSPGRDNSPLHF. CDR3 nucleotides: TGTGCCAGCAGCCCCGGACGGGATAATTCACCCCTCCACTTT.

The chain carries TRBV5-4 and TRBJ1-3; possible D gene TRBD1, 5 bases. The V gene lost 2 bases and the J gene lost 4 bases, with 10 bases spanning the gap. The germline V gene encodes CDR1 SGHNT and CDR2 YYREEE (reference sequence). The CDR3 sequence is 14 residues long. The CDR3 reads CASSFSAGGNTIYF. For the CDR3, the DNA is TGTGCCAGCAGCTTCTCTGCAGGGGGAAACACCATATATTTT.

The CDR3 nucleotides read TGTGCCAGCACCTCCCGCCCAGATACGCAGTATTTT. This sequence encodes CASTSRPDTQYF. This chain connects TRBV28 to TRBJ2-3, with unresolved D. CDR1 and CDR2 from the germline V gene are MDHEN and SYDVKM. The CDR3 sequence is 12 residues long. V was pared by 7 bases and J by 4 bases, with 9 bases between.

The chain is built from TRBV30 and TRBJ2-1, with a weak D call TRBD2 (7 bases). Germline CDR1 and CDR2: GTSNPN and SVGIG (reference sequence). With 2 bases removed from V and 10 bases from J, the gap between germline ends came to 15 bases. The CDR3 runs 13 residues. The CDR3 spells CAWSRGALEEQFF. In nucleotides, the CDR3 is TGTGCCTGGAGTCGGGGGGCCTTAGAGGAGCAGTTCTTC.

The chain carries TRBV6-5 and TRBJ2-7; a possible D gene is TRBD1 (6 bases). This CDR3 region has 13 residues. V lost 5 bases to trimming and J lost 5 bases, with 13 bases between them. Germline V gene lookup returns CDR1 MNHEY and CDR2 SVGAGI. The CDR3 reads CASSANNRDEQYF. The CDR3 nucleotides are TGTGCCAGCAGTGCCAATAACAGGGACGAGCAGTACTTC.

V and J are TRBV30 and TRBJ1-5; D possibly corresponds to TRBD1 (5 bases). V dropped 1 base and J dropped 8 bases, with 21 bases sitting between them. The CDR3 consists of 16 residues. Germline V gene data show CDR1 as GTSNPN and CDR2 as SVGIG (reference sequence). The chain's CDR3 is CAWSAQRQNNGKPQHF. The DNA of the CDR3 is TGTGCCTGGAGTGCCCAGAGACAGAACAATGGGAAGCCCCAGCATTTT.

This rearrangement joins TRBV4-3 to TRBJ2-6; 12 bases align to TRBD1. With 4 bases clipped from V and 0 bases from J, the junction kept 16 bases outside the gene matches. CDR1 LGHNA and CDR2 YSLEER come from the germline V gene. This CDR3 has 22 amino acids. CDR3: CASSPIGDWGQGATSGANVLTF. The DNA for the CDR3 is TGCGCCAGCAGCCCCATAGGCGATTGGGGACAGGGGGCGACCTCTGGGGCCAACGTCCTGACTTTC.

This clone is a singleton in its sample. For the CDR3, the DNA is TGCGCCAGCAGCTTGTGGGACACGGAGACAGATACGCAGTATTTT. Its translation is CASSLWDTETDTQYF. The rearrangement uses TRBV5-1 and TRBJ2-3; possible D gene TRBD1, 6 bases. The CDR3 loop spans 15 amino acids. Trimming removed 1 base from V and 3 bases from J, with 12 bases in between. The germline V gene encodes CDR1 SGHRS and CDR2 YFSETQ.

CDR3 residues: CAISGRTGWGNEQFF. The CDR3 region has the DNA TGTGCCATCAGTGGAAGGACAGGGTGGGGAAATGAGCAGTTCTTC. The genes are TRBV10-3 and TRBJ2-1; the match to TRBD1 covers 8 bases. CDR3 length equals 15 residues. CDR1 is ENHRY, CDR2 SYGVKD, per germline. The V and J ends lost 4 bases and 7 bases, in that order; junction bases with no gene match: 9.

This rearrangement joins TRBV6-5 to TRBJ2-5, with D possibly TRBD2 on 6 matching bases. Trimming shortened V by 6 bases and J by 1 base, and 12 bases separated the two germline ends. This CDR3 region has 14 residues. In germline, CDR1 is MNHEY, CDR2 SVGAGI. CDR3 in amino acids: CASRLGLSQETQYF. The CDR3 DNA reads TGTGCCAGCAGACTGGGACTCTCCCAAGAGACCCAGTACTTC.

The chain is built from TRBV6-1 and TRBJ1-5; D ambiguous. V lost 4 bases, J lost 1 base, and 11 bases lay in between. This CDR3 has 15 amino acids. CDR1 MNHNS and CDR2 SASEGT come from the germline V gene. CDR3 loop: CASSANLGSNQPQHF. For the CDR3, the DNA is TGTGCCAGCAGTGCTAATCTGGGCAGCAATCAGCCCCAGCATTTT.

This chain links TRBV30 with TRBJ1-2, with a possible D match to TRBD1 (5 bases). V lost 2 bases and J 8 bases, leaving 18 bases between the germline ends. Germline assignment: CDR1 GTSNPN and CDR2 SVGIG (reference sequence). The CDR3 spans 14 residues. The CDR3 region has the DNA TGTGCCTGGAGTAGACTGATCCAGGGAATAGGCTACACCTTC. Protein sequence: CAWSRLIQGIGYTF.

This rearrangement joins TRBV5-8 to TRBJ2-7; no reliable D call. This CDR3 contains 12 residues. The germline V gene has CDR1 SGHTS and CDR2 YDEGEE. Trimming shortened V by 7 bases and J by 6 bases, and 14 bases separated the two germline ends. The DNA of the CDR3 is TGTGCCAGCCAGCAACCTCCTTTCGAGCAGTACTTC. Residues: CASQQPPFEQYF.

The rearrangement joins TRBV7-9 to TRBJ2-3; D is possibly TRBD2 (6 bases). Germline assignment: CDR1 SEHNR and CDR2 FQNEAQ (reference sequence). The CDR3 is made up of 17 amino acids. The ends were cut back, 1 base at V and 2 bases at J, with 16 bases in the middle. The CDR3 sequence is CASSLVGRGPPTDTQYF. The CDR3 DNA reads as TGTGCCAGCAGCTTAGTAGGGCGGGGCCCTCCCACAGATACGCAGTATTTT.

This sequence joins TRBV7-2 and TRBJ2-5; 10 nucleotides line up with TRBD2. After removal of 3 bases from V and 1 base from J, the junction contained 2 bases not matched to a gene. CDR1 and CDR2 (germline): SGHTA, FQGNSA. The CDR3 length is 15 residues. The CDR3 nucleotides are TGTGCCAGCAGCTTTAGCGGGGGGCCCCAAGAGACCCAGTACTTC. This gives the protein CASSFSGGPQETQYF.

Concerning this clone: The junction and the germline gene differ at one end; a read error may be behind it. The rearrangement links TRBV7-2 to TRBJ2-1; tentative D call: TRBD2 (6 bases). CDR3 length equals 15 residues. Germline V gene lookup returns CDR1 SGHTA and CDR2 FQGNSA. CDR3 amino acids: CASRLGGAMDNEQFF. As DNA, the CDR3 is TGTGCCAGCAGATTAGGAGGGGCGATGGACAATGAGCAGTTCTTC.

A single count supports this clone. The rearrangement joins TRBV5-4 to TRBJ2-1; 9 bases map to TRBD1. CDR3 length: 14 residues. Germline trimming cut 4 bases from V and 11 bases from J; bases unmatched to any gene: 10. Germline V lookup: CDR1 SGHNT, CDR2 YYREEE (reference sequence). The CDR3 bases are TGTGCCAGCAGCAATTGGGACAGGGTGCGAAAGCAGTTCTTC. Translation: CASSNWDRVRKQFF.

DNA for the CDR3: TGTGCCAGCAGCCAAGGACAGGACTATGGCTACACCTTC. Protein product: CASSQGQDYGYTF. The rearrangement links TRBV14 to TRBJ1-2, with D maybe TRBD1 (6 bases). Germline V gene sequence: CDR1 SGHDN, CDR2 FVKESK. Trimming removed 1 base from V and 3 bases from J, with 6 bases in between. CDR3 size: 13 residues.

The chain uses TRBV18 and TRBJ2-7, with a tentative D call TRBD1 (5 bases). Per the germline V gene, CDR1 is KGHSH and CDR2 is LQKENI. This CDR3 region has 16 residues. The V end was cut by 3 bases, the J end by 3 bases, with 18 bases between. CDR3 loop: CASSPPPESGIYEQYF. The DNA for the CDR3 is TGTGCCAGCTCACCCCCTCCCGAGTCAGGGATCTACGAGCAGTACTTC.

This clone has just one count. The chain combines TRBV28 with TRBJ1-3; possible D gene TRBD1, 5 bases. The V gene's germline CDR1 is MDHEN and CDR2 SYDVKM. The CDR3 contains 13 residues. The ends were cut back, 3 bases at V and 5 bases at J, with 8 bases in the middle. For the CDR3, the DNA is TGTGCCAGCAGTTTGGGGCAGAGAAACACCATATATTTT. Translating it yields CASSLGQRNTIYF.